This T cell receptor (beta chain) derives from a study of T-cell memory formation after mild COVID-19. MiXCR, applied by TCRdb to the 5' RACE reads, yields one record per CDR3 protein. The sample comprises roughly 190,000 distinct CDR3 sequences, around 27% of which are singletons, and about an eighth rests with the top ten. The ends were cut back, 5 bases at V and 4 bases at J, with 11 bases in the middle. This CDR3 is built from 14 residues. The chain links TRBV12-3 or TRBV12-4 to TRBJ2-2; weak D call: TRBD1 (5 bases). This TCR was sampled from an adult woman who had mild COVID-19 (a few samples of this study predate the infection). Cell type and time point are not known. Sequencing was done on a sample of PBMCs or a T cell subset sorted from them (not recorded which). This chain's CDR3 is CASSISTVTGELFF. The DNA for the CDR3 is TGTGCCAGCAGTATATCGACAGTCACCGGGGAGCTGTTTTTT.